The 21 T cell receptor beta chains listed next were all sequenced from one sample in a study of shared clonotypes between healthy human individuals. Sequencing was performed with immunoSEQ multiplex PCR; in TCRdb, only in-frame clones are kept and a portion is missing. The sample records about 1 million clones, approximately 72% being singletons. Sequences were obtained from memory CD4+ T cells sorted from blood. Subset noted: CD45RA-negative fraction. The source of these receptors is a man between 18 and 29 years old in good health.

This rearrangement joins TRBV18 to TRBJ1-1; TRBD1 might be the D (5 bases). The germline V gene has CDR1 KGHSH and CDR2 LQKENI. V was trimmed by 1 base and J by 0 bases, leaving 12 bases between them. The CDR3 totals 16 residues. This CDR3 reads CASSPQGGELNTEAFF. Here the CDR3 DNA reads TGTGCCAGCTCACCACAGGGAGGGGAGTTGAACACTGAAGCTTTCTTT.

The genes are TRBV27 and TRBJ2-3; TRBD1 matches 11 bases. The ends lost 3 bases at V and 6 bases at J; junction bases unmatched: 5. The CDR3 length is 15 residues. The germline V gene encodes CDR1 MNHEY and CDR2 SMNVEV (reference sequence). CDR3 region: CASSFSGTGGDTQYF. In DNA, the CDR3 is TGTGCCAGCAGTTTTTCCGGGACAGGGGGGGATACGCAGTATTTT.

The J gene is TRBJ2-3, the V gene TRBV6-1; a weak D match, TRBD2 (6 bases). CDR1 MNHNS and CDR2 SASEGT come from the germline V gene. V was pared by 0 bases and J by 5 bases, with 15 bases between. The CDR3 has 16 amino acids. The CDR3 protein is CASSEATPSVGDTQYF. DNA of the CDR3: TGTGCCAGCAGTGAAGCGACCCCTAGCGTGGGAGATACGCAGTATTTT.

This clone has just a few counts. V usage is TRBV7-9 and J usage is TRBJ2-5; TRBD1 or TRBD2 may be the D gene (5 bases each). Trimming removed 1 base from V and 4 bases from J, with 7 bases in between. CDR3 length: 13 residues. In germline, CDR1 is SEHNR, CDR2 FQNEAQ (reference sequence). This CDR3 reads CASSLVGTETQYF. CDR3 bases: TGTGCCAGCAGCTTAGTCGGGACAGAGACCCAGTACTTC.

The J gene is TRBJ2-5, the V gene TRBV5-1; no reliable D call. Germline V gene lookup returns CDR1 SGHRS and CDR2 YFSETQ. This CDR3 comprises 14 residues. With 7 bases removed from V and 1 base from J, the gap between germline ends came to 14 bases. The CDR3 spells CASVSRSSQETQYF. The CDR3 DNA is TGCGCCAGCGTCAGTCGCTCCTCCCAAGAGACCCAGTACTTC.

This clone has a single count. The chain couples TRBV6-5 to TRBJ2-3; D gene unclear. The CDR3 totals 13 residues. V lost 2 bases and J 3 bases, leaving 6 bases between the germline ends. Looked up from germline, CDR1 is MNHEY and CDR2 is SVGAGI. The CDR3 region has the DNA TGTGCCAGCAGTTACGACTTTACAGATACGCAGTATTTT. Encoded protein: CASSYDFTDTQYF.

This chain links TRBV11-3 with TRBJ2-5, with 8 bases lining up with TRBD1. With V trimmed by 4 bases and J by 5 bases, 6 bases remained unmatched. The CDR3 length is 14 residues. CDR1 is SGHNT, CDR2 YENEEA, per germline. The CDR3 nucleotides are TGTGCCAGCAGCTCAGGGGGCGCAGATGAGACCCAGTACTTC. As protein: CASSSGGADETQYF.

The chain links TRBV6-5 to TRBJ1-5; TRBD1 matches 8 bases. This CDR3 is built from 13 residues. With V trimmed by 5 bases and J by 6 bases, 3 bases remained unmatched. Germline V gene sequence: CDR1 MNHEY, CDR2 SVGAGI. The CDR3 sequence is CASSDRGGQPQHF. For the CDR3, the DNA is TGTGCCAGCAGTGACAGGGGAGGTCAGCCCCAGCATTTT.

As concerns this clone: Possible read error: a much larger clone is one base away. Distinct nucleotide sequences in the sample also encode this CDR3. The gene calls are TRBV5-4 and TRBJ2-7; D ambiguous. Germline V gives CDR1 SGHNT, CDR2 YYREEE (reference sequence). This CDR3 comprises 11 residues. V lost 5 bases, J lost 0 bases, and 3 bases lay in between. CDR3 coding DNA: TGTGCCAGCAGTTCCTCCTACGAGCAGTACTTC. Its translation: CASSSSYEQYF.

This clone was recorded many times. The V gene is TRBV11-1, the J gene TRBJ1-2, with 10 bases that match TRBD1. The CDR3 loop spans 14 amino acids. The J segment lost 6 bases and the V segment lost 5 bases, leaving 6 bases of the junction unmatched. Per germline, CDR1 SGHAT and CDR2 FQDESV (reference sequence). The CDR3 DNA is TGTGCCAGCAGCCGAATCGGGACAGGGGATGGCTACACCTTC. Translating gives CASSRIGTGDGYTF.

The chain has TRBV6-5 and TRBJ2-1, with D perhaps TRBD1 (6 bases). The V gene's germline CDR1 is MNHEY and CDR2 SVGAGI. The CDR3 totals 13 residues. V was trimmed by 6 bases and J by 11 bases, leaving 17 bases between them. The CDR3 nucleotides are TGTGCCAGCAGCCCCTCCCCCGACAGGCAGCAGTTCTTC. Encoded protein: CASSPSPDRQQFF.

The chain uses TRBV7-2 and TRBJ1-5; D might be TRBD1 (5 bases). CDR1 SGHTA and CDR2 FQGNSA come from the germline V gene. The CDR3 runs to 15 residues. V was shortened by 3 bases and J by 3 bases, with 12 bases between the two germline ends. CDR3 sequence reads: CASSFSDSSNQPQHF. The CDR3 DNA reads TGTGCCAGCAGCTTCTCAGACAGTTCCAATCAGCCCCAGCATTTT.

CDR3 sequence reads: CASRPRTSTGANVLTF. The DNA of the CDR3 is TGTGCCAGCCGTCCCCGGACAAGCACTGGGGCCAACGTCCTGACTTTC. The rearrangement uses TRBV28 and TRBJ2-6; maybe TRBD1 (5 bases). With 8 bases removed from V and 2 bases from J, the gap between germline ends came to 16 bases. Germline lookup yields CDR1 MDHEN and CDR2 SYDVKM. The CDR3 loop spans 16 amino acids.

The CDR3 is CASSSRGWDYEQYF. The CDR3 DNA reads as TGTGCCAGTAGTTCCAGGGGGTGGGACTACGAGCAGTACTTC. The chain joins TRBV19 to TRBJ2-7; 7 nucleotides agree with TRBD1. This CDR3 is built from 14 residues. Per germline, CDR1 LNHDA and CDR2 SQIVND (reference sequence). Trimming removed 5 bases from V and 3 bases from J; junction bases left unmatched: 7.

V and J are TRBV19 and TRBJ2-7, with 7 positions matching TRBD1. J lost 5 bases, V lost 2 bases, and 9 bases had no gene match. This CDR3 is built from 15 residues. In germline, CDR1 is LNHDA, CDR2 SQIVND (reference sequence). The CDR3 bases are TGTGCCAGTAGTATACCCCGGACAGGAAGCGACGAGCAGTACTTC. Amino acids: CASSIPRTGSDEQYF.

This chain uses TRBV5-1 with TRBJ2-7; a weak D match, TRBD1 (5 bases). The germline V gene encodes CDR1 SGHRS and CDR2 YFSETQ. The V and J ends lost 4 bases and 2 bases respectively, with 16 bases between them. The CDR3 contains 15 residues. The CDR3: CASSLDIGGPYEQYF. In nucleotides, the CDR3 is TGCGCCAGCAGCCTGGACATTGGTGGACCCTACGAGCAGTACTTC. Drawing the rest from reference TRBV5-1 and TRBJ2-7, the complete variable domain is KAGVTQTPRYLIKTRGQQVTLSCSPISGHRSVSWYQQTPGQGLQFLFEYFSETQRNKGNFPGRFSGRQFSNSRSEMNVSTLELGDSALYLCASSLDIGGPYEQYFGPGTRLTVT.

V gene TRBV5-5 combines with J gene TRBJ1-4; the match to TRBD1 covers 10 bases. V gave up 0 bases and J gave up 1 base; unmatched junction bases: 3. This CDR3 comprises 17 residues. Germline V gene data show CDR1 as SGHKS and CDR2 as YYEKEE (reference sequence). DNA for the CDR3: TGTGCCAGCAGCTTGGGACAGGGGGCAAGAACTAATGAAAAACTGTTTTTT. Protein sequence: CASSLGQGARTNEKLFF.

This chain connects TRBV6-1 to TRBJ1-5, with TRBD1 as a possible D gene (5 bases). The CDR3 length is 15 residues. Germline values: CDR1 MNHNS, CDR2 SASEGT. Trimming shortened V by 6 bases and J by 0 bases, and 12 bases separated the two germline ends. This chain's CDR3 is CASSGRGTSNQPQHF. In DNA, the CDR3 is TGTGCCAGCAGCGGTCGGGGCACTAGCAATCAGCCCCAGCATTTT.

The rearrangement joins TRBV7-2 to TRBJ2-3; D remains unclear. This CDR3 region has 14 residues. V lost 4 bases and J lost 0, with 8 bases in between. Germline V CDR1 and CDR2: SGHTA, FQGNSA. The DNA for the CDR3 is TGTGCCAGCAGCTCGACGGGTAGCACAGATACGCAGTATTTT. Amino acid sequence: CASSSTGSTDTQYF. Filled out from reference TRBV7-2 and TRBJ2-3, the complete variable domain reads GAGVSQSPSNKVTEKGKDVELRCDPISGHTALYWYRQSLGQGLEFLIYFQGNSAPDKSGLPSDRFSAERTGGSVSTLTIQRTQQEDSAVYLCASSSTGSTDTQYFGPGTRLTVL.

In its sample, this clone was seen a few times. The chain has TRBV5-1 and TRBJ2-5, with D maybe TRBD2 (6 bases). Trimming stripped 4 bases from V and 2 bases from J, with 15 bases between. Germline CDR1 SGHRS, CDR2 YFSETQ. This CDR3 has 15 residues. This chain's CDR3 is CASSGGVTLQETQYF. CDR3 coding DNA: TGCGCCAGCAGCGGCGGGGTAACCCTTCAAGAGACCCAGTACTTC.

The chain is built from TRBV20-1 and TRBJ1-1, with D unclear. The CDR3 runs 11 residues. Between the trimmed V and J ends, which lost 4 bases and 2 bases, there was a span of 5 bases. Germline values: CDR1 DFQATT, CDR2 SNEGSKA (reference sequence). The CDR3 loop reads CSAIVNTEAFF. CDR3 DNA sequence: TGCAGTGCTATAGTAAACACTGAAGCTTTCTTT.